This entry is about one T cell receptor beta chain. What antigen it recognizes has not been identified. A clone one base away is much larger, so this may be a read error. These data are taken from a study of regulatory T cells in long-lasting Graves disease listed by TCRdb under 2021. For context, the study as a whole: Antithyroid drugs had been taken for less than 3 months by newly diagnosed Graves' disease patients. The study took place in China and was registered as a clinical trial. Persistent Graves' disease patients were compared with newly diagnosed Graves' disease patients by peripheral blood TCR sequencing and RNA sequencing. A total of around 33 samples underwent TCR sequencing, from roughly 13 patients with persistent Graves' disease and 20 patients with newly diagnosed Graves' disease.

Receptor amplification or capture employed multiplex PCR. The sample was run on an Illumina HiSeq 4000. TCR beta libraries were built with iRepertoire HTBI primers and Arm-PCR amplification of CDR3 regions. PCR products were gel purified before sequencing. In the paper's pipeline: Across samples, roughly 60 TRBV and 14 TRBJ segments were identified and used for gene usage analysis of CDR3 amino acid clonotypes. COPE and FqMerger were used to merge filtered high-quality paired reads into contigs. BLAST was used to align contigs to the IMGT TRBV, TRBD and TRBJ reference genes, and CDR3 was defined following IMGT. Any clonotype with a frequency above 0.1% was classified as a highly expanded clone. Shannon entropy was used to measure repertoire diversity, and the Gini coefficient was used to measure V-J evenness. Public clonotypes were defined as clonotypes shared by more than one individual. TCRdb redid the processing of the public reads, applying fastp at Q25 and MiXCR, and retained in-frame beta chains. A single entry per CDR3 protein holds the most common genes and DNA from its merged rows. What appears here as the V and J calls and clone size reflects TCRdb's work, not the paper's. For this sample the table gives some 250,000 distinct CDR3 sequences, of which 18% were detected only once. Of the sample, 11% to 15% falls within the top ten clones.

The sample's time point label, in plain terms: newly diagnosed GD, antithyroid drugs for less than 3 months. For both TCR sequencing and RNA sequencing, RNA was extracted from PBMCs using TRIzol. Graves' disease was diagnosed according to American Thyroid Association guidelines. The patients came from an endocrinology department in Xi'an, China. Each patient gave approximately 8.8 milliliters of peripheral blood, collected in an EDTA anticoagulant tube. Ficoll Paque Plus density gradient separation was used to isolate PBMCs, and no further T cell sorting was done. An Agilent 2100 Bioanalyzer and agarose gel were used to check RNA quality, while a NanoDrop 2000 measured RNA concentration. What the authors observed across the whole study: The authors acknowledged the small sample size as a limitation that may reduce accuracy. Persistent patients shared more public clonotypes among themselves (over 2,500) than newly diagnosed patients did (roughly 920). Sequencing and analysis were limited to the TCR beta chain. The study examined only peripheral blood because the primary lesion, thyroid tissue, could not be accessed. Compared with newly diagnosed patients, persistent Graves' disease patients had lower TCR Shannon entropy and fewer highly expanded clones, which suggests clonal expansion.

These records were also assigned to another study, of T cells in Graves' hyperthyroidism and ophthalmopathy. From that second study: A patient counted as having stable Graves' hyperthyroidism if no progression to ophthalmopathy occurred over 18 months of follow-up. Hyperthyroidism patients were newly diagnosed, with disease duration under 2 months, and aged 18 to 65 years. The study excluded patients with uncontrolled infections, other autoimmune diseases, pregnancy or lactation. Diagnoses relied on clinical symptoms, serum thyroxine and TRAb, thyroid ultrasound and orbital computed tomography. For the first round of RT-PCR on the TCR CDR3, the HTBI primer set was used together with the Qiagen OneStep RT-PCR kit. Most expanded thyroid clonotypes (frequency above 0.001) were also found in blood, which suggests that blood repertoires may mirror thyroid immune responses. In cross-validation, a model built on a 13 V-J signature told ophthalmopathy apart from stable hyperthyroidism with 85% to 90% sensitivity and around 83% specificity, and in testing the same model reached 80%/75%. During validation, the model predicted progression to ophthalmopathy a median of approximately 7 months ahead of onset, with around 71% sensitivity and under 85% specificity. To identify distinguishing TCR V-J signatures, a discovery cohort of around 100 patients was used, comprising approximately 40 with Graves' ophthalmopathy and roughly 60 with stable Graves' hyperthyroidism. Prospective prediction of ophthalmopathy was tested in an independent validation cohort of approximately 19 hyperthyroidism patients and 15 to 17 patients who later progressed to ophthalmopathy. The 100 discovery patients were randomly split 7:3 into training and test sets. In addition, the study compared T-cell repertoires in thyroid tissue and in blood from roughly six Graves' hyperthyroidism patients. Following sampling, methimazole starting at 30 mg daily was given to hyperthyroidism patients, and high-dose intravenous methylprednisolone was given to ophthalmopathy patients. Libraries were constructed in a second round of multiplex PCR, after which size selection and purification were carried out. Paired-end sequencing of the libraries was performed with 100 bp reads on an Illumina HiSeq2000. SOAPnuke was used to process the raw data, with reads discarded if the reads contained adapters or uncalled bases, had a mean Phred below 15, or lacked an exact constant-primer or identifier match. COPE v1.2.5 was used to merge high-quality paired reads, and clonotypes were defined as unique nucleotide sequences. MiTCR v1.1 was used to align clonotypes to the IMGT TRBV, TRBD and TRBJ reference segments. Only V-J combinations with frequency above 0.0001, covering 99.2% of repertoires, were analysed. A TCS score was defined as the ratio of F50 (clonal expansion) to E x V (chaos), with BLOSUM62-based TCRdist applied between CDR3 peptides within each V-J. Welch's t-statistics and random forest reduced some 510 V-J features to under 15, which were used in a naive Bayes classifier (R e1071). Sample size was not statistically predetermined, and investigators were not blinded to group allocation. TCR Vbeta CDR3 sequencing of 120 to 150 peripheral blood samples (roughly 43 ophthalmopathy, 75 to 85 hyperthyroidism and roughly 17 progressor patients) is reported in the paper.

The TCR sequence derives from a woman aged 25 to 39 with Graves disease. Donor details come from another sample of the same person, matched by shared clones. The sequences come from peripheral blood mononuclear cells (PBMCs), collected at new diagnosis, from a patient treated with antithyroid drugs.

The CDR3 in this case is CASRQETSYEQYF. The DNA sequence reads TGCGCCAGCAGACAAGAAACGAGCTACGAGCAGTACTTC. The sequence links TRBV4-1 to TRBJ2-7; confidence is insufficient to name the D gene. Based on the germline V gene, the CDR1 and CDR2 sequences are MGHRA and YSYEKL. The CDR3 spans 13 residues, from the cysteine through the phenylalanine. The CDR3 DNA has 39 bases and is translated from base 1.